This T cell receptor (beta chain) stems from a study of breast tumors, draining lymph nodes, adjacent tissues (dated by TCRdb to about 2016). As for the study more broadly: TCR beta repertoires were compared across tumor, adjacent nontumor tissue and axillary lymph nodes obtained from breast cancer patients. In human breast cancer, the study set out to assess how tumor, surrounding tissue and draining lymph node repertoires relate to one another and whether T cells might be exchanged between them.

This clonotype was seen ten or more times. The antigen it recognizes is unknown. Base qualities are not recorded, but no much larger clone differs from it by a single base. What the research found in general, with its limitations: Tumor T-cell repertoires showed less diversity than lymph node repertoires and more diversity than nontumor tissue repertoires, and tumor T-cell repertoires showed preferential V and J gene usage. In luminal-like breast cancer, tumor and nontumor tissue repertoires resembled each other significantly more than in basal-like breast cancer. The conclusion that tumor T cells originate in lymph nodes was presented as consistent with a hypothesis rather than as directly demonstrated. The data were considered consistent with the idea that most tumor T cells come from the lymph node and then expand in tumor tissue.

The germline V gene supplies CDR1 KGHSH and CDR2 LQKENI. Between the V and J ends, shortened by 0 bases and 3 bases respectively, the junction contains 7 bases. From its cysteine to its phenylalanine, the CDR3 spans 14 amino acids. CDR3 DNA is the only sequence kept; it has 42 bases, read in frame from the first base. This sample was sequenced with an Illumina HiSeq 2000. TCR beta chain libraries were generated by multiplex PCR amplification. The amplified TCR beta chain products were analyzed by high-throughput sequencing. TCRdb passed the public sequencing reads through fastp at Q25 and MiXCR, retaining productive beta sequences. Rows merge per CDR3 protein into single entries with the most common DNA and genes. Across this sample there are around 140,000 distinct CDR3 sequences, with about 33% seen only once. The top ten hold roughly 2.2% of the sample. Lymph node samples were obtained from the axillary draining lymph nodes of breast cancer patients.

The sequence was obtained from a female donor with breast cancer. Some clones in this sample may be carry-over from other donors' samples. The sequenced sample consisted of axillary lymph node tissue. The chain employs TRBV18 and TRBJ2-3; no D gene call is confident. The CDR3 reads CASSPPDRTDTQYF. The DNA is as follows: TGTGCCAGCTCACCACCAGACCGGACAGATACGCAGTATTTT.